This record looks at one TCR beta chain sequence and its context. Per germline, CDR1 LNHDA and CDR2 SQIVND (reference sequence). V lost 4 bases to trimming and J lost 3 bases, with 19 bases between them. CDR3 size: 16 residues. These data belong to a study of technical replicates of blood from a few donors. TCRdb's copy holds only in-frame clones and misses some; the assay was immunoSEQ multiplex PCR. Counted here are approximately 78,000 clones, roughly 90% occurring once; the ten biggest clones make up approximately 0.39%. Sequencing was carried out using T cells isolated from PBMCs. This TCR was sampled from a human donor in good health. The chain uses TRBV19 and TRBJ2-7; maybe TRBD2 (5 bases). The CDR3 DNA is TGTGCCAGTAGTACCCCAGGACGAGGGAGTGACTACGAGCAGTACTTC. As protein: CASSTPGRGSDYEQYF.